The text below deals with one T cell receptor beta chain. Its antigen is currently unknown. This sample is part of a study of long-term antiretroviral therapy in people with HIV. Overall study findings and caveats: Pre-ART clonal expansions dominated every time point's repertoire. HIV repertoires showed narrower CDR3 length ranges than controls. Diversity rose after ART but stayed below transplant donor controls.

The run of the v3.0 immunoSEQ assay was at survey level. Generated by immunoSEQ multiplex PCR, the TCRdb table keeps only in-frame clones and is missing some. The sample holds about 24,000 clones; roughly 85% are singletons and the top ten take 9% to 10%. CDR1 and CDR2 from the germline V gene are WSHSY and SAAADI. The CDR3 extends over 11 amino acids. V was pared by 6 bases and J by 6 bases, with 2 bases of the junction left unmatched. Every sample had 1-10 million cryopreserved PBMC in it before DNA extraction. The gene calls are TRBV10-2 and TRBJ2-7; 7 bases are shared with TRBD1. The origin of this receptor is a woman aged 40-49 years with HIV. The specimen was unsorted PBMCs, collected 1.2 years after starting antiretroviral therapy. DNA for the CDR3: TGCGCCAGCAGAGGGGGCCCCGAGCAGTACTTC. Its protein is CASRGGPEQYF.